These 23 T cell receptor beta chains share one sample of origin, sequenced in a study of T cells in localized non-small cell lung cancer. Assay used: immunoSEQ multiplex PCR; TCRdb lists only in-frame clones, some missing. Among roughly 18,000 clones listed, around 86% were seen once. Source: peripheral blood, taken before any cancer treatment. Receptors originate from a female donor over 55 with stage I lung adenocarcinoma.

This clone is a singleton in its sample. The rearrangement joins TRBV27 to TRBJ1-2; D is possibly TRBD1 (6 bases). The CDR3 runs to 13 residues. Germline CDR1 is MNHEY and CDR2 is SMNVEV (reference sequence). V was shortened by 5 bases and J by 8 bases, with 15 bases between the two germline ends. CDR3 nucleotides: TGTGCCAGCAGTCCACAGGGTTTAAGGGGCTACACCTTC. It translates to CASSPQGLRGYTF.

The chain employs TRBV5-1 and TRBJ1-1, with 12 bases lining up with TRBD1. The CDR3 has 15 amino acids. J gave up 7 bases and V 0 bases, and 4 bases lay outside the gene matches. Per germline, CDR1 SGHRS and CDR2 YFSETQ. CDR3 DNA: TGCGCCAGCAGCTTGGCCGGGACAGGGGGCCGTGAAGCTTTCTTT. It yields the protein CASSLAGTGGREAFF.

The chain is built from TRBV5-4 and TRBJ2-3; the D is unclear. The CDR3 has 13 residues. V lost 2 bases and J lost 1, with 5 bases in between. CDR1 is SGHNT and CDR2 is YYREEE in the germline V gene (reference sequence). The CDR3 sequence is CASSFPGTDTQYF. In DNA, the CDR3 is TGTGCCAGCAGCTTCCCAGGCACAGATACGCAGTATTTT.

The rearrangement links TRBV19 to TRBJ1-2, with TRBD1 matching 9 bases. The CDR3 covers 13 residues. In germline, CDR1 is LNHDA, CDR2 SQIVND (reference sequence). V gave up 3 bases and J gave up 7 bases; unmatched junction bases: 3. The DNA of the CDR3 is TGTGCCAGTAGTATTACAGGGGGCAGTGGCTACACCTTC. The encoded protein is CASSITGGSGYTF.

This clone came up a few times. As DNA, the CDR3 is TGTGCCAGCAGCGTTTCGGGACAGGGAGGTTCACCCCTCCACTTT. This encodes CASSVSGQGGSPLHF. The J gene is TRBJ1-6, the V gene TRBV9; 9 bases align to TRBD1. The CDR3 spans 15 residues. Germline CDR1 is SGDLS and CDR2 is YYNGEE. Trimming took 2 bases from V and 9 from J; bases not matched to a gene: 6.

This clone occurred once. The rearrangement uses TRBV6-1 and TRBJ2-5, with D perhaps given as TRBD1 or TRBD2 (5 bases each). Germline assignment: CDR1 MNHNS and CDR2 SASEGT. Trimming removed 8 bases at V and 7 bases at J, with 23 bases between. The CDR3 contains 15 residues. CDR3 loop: CASAGGRIEETTQYF. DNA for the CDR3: TGTGCCAGCGCTGGGGGACGGATAGAAGAGACGACCCAGTACTTC.

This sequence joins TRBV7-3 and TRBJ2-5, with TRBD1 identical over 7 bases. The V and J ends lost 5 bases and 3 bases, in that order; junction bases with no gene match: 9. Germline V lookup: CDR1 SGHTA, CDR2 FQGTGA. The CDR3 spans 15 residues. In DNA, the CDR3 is TGTGCCAGCAGCCCAAACGGACAGGTTGAAGAGACCCAGTACTTC. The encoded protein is CASSPNGQVEETQYF.

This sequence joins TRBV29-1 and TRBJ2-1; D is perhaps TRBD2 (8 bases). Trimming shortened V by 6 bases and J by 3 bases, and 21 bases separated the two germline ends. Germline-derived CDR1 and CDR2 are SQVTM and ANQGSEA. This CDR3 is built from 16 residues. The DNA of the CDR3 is TGCAGCGTGGGGTTACAGGGGACTAGAGTCTACAATGAGCAGTTCTTC. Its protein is CSVGLQGTRVYNEQFF.

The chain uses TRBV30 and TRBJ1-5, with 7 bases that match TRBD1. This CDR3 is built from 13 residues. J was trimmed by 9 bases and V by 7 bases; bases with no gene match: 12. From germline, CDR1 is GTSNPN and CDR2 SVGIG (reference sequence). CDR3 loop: CALSGQSSGPQHF. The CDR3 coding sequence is TGTGCCTTATCGGGACAGTCCTCAGGGCCCCAGCATTTT.

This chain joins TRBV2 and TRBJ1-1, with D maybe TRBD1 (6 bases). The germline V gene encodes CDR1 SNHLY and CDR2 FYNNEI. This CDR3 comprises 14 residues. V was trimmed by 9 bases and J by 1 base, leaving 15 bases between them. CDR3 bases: TGTGCCAGTCACGGGGGGCGTTGGAACACTGAAGCTTTCTTT. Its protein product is CASHGGRWNTEAFF.

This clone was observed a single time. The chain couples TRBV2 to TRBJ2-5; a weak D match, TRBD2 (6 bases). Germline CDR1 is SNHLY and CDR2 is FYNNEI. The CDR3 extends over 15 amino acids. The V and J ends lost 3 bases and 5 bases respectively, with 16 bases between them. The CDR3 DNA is TGTGCCAGCAGTGACGGCAGGGAGGACGAGGAGACCCAGTACTTC. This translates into CASSDGREDEETQYF.

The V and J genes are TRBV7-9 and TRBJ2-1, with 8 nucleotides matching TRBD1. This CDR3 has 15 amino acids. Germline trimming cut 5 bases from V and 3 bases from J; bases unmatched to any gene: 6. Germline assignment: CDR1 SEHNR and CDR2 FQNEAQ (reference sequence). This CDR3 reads CASSIGQGIYNEQFF. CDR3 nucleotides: TGTGCCAGCAGCATAGGACAGGGAATCTACAATGAGCAGTTCTTC.

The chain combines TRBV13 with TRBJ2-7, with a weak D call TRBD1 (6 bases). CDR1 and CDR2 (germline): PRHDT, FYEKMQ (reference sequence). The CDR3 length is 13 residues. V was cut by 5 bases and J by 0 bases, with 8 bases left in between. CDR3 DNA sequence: TGTGCCAGCAGCAACAGGGACTCCTACGAGCAGTACTTC. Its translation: CASSNRDSYEQYF.

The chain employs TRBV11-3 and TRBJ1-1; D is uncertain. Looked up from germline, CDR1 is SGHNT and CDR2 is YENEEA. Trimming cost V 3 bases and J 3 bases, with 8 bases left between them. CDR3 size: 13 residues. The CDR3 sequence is CASSFQQYTEAFF. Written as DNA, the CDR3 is TGTGCCAGCAGCTTTCAACAGTACACTGAAGCTTTCTTT.

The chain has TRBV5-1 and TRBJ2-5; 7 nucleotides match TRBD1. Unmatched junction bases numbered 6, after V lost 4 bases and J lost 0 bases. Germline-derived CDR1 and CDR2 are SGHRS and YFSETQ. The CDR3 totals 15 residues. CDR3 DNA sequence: TGCGCCAGCAGCATTGCCGGGACAGACCAAGAGACCCAGTACTTC. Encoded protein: CASSIAGTDQETQYF.

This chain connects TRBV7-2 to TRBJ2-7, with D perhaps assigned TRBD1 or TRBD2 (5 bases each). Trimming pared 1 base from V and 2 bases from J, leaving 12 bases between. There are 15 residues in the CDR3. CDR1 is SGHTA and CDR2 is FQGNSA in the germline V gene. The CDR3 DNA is TGTGCCAGCAGCTTAGATCATGGGGGAACCTACGAGCAGTACTTC. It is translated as CASSLDHGGTYEQYF.

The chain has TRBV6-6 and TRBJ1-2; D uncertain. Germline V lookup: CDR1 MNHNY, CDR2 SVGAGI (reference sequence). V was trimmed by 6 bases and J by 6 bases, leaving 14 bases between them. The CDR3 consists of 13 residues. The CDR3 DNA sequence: TGTGCCAGCAGCCCCCGGGGAGTGGATGGCTACACCTTC. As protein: CASSPRGVDGYTF.

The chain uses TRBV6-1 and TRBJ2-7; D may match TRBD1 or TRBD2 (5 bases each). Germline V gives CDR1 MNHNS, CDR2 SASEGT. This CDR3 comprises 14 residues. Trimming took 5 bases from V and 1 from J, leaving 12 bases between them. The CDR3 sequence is CASSQTGTSYEQYF. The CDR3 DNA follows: TGTGCCAGCAGTCAAACCGGGACGTCCTACGAGCAGTACTTC.

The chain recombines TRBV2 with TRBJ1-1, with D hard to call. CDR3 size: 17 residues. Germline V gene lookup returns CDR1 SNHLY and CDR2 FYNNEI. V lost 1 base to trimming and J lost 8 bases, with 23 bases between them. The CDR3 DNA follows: TGTGCCAGCAGTGAAGTACGAGTAGTCGGAACAGTCGACGAAGCTTTCTTT. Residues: CASSEVRVVGTVDEAFF.

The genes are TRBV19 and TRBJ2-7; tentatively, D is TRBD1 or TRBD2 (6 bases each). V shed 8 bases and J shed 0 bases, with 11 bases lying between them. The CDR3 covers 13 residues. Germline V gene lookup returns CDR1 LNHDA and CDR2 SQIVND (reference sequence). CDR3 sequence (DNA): TGTGCCAGTGCAAGGGGGGCCTCCTACGAGCAGTACTTC. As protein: CASARGASYEQYF.

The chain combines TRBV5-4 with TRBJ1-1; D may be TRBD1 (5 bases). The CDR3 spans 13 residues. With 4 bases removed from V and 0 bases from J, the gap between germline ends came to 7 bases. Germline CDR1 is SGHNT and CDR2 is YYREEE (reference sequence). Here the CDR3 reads CASSQTVNTEAFF. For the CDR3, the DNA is TGTGCCAGCAGCCAGACAGTGAACACTGAAGCTTTCTTT.

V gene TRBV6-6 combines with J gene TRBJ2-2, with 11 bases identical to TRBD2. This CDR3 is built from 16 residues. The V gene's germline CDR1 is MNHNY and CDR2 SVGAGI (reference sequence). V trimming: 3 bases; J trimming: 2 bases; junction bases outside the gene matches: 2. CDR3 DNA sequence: TGTGCCAGCAGTTATAGCGGGGGGGGTAACACCGGGGAGCTGTTTTTT. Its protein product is CASSYSGGGNTGELFF.

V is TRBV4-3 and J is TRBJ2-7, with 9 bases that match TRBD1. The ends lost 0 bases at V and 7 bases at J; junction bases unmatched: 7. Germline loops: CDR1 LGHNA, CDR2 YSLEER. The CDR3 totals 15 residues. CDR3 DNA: TGCGCCAGCAGCCAAGATCTTAACAGGGGGCAAGAGCAGTACTTC. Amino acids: CASSQDLNRGQEQYF.